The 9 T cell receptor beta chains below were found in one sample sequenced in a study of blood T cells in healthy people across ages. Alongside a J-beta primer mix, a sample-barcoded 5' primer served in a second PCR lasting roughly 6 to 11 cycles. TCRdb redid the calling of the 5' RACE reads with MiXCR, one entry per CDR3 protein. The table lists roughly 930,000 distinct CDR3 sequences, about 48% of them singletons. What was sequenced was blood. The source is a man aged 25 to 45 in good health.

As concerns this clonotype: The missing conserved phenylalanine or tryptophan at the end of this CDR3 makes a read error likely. CDR3 protein: CASSPLQGLLNEQYV. DNA for the CDR3: TGCGCCAGCAGCCCCCTACAGGGCCTCCTGAATGAGCAGTACGTC. The chain combines TRBV5-1 with TRBJ2-5; weak D call: TRBD1 (6 bases). Germline values: CDR1 SGHRS, CDR2 YFSETQ. V was pared by 4 bases and J by 11 bases, with 24 bases between. The CDR3 covers 15 residues.

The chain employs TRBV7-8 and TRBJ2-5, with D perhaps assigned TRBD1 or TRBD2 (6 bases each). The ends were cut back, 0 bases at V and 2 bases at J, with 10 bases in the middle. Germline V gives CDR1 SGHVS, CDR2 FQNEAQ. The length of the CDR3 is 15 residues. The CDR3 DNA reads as TGTGCCAGCAGCTTAGCGCGAGGGGGGCAAGAGACCCAGTACTTC. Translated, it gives CASSLARGGQETQYF.

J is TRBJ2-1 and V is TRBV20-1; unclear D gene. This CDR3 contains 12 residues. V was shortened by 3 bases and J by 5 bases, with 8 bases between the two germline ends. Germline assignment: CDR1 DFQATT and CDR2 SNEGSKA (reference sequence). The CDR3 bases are TGCAGTGCTAGCTTTATAGACAATGAGCAGTTCTTC. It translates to CSASFIDNEQFF.

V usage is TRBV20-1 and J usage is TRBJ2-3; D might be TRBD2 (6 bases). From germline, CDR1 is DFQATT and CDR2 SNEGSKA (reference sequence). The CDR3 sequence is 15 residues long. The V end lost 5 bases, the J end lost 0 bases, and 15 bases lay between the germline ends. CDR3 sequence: CSALSGRTSTDTQYF. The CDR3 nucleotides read TGCAGTGCTCTATCAGGGAGGACTAGCACAGATACGCAGTATTTT.

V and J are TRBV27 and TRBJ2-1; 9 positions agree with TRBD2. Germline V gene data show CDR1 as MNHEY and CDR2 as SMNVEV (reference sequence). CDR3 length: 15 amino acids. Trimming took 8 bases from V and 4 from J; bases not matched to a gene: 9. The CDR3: CASLPGGGAYNEQFF. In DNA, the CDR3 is TGTGCCAGCCTTCCGGGCGGGGGGGCTTACAATGAGCAGTTCTTC.

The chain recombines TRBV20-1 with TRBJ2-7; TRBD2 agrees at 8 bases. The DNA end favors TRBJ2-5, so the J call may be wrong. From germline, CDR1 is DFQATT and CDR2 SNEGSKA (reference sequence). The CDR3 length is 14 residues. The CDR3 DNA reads TGCAGTACACGCCCGGGGGGGCCTTCAGAGACCCAGTACTTC. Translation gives CSTRPGGPSETQYF.

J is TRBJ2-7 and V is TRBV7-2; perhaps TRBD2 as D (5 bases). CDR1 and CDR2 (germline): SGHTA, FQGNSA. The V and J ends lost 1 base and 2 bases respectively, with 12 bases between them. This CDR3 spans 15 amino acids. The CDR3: CASSLGGTRAYEQYF. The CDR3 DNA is TGTGCCAGCAGCTTAGGTGGTACTAGGGCCTACGAGCAGTACTTC.

Here the CDR3 DNA reads TGCGCCAGCAGCTTGACCGAGGCTGGCTATGGCTACACCTTC. Translated: CASSLTEAGYGYTF. The chain couples TRBV5-1 to TRBJ1-2, with D uncertain. Germline V gene data show CDR1 as SGHRS and CDR2 as YFSETQ. The CDR3 runs to 14 residues. Trimming removed 1 base from V and 4 bases from J, with 11 bases in between.

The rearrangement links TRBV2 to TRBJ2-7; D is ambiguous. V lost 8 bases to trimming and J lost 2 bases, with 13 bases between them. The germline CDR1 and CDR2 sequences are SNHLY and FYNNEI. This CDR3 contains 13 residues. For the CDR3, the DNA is TGTGCCAGCCAATGGTACATTCCCTACGAGCAGTACTTC. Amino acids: CASQWYIPYEQYF.